The present entry profiles one TCR beta chain with its context. What it recognizes is unknown. Clones were read by immunoSEQ multiplex PCR, and TCRdb kept only the in-frame ones, dropping some. This sample carries about 100,000 clones, 85% to 95% of them seen once, and the ten largest clones take around 1.7%. The sample is drawn from a study of T cell responses to AZD1222 COVID-19 vaccine. Background on the study: Investigators merged groups given second doses at roughly 4 or roughly 12 weeks. Study-wide results and limits: Regions 160-218 and 743-854 held dominance among vaccine-associated CD4 TCRs, which spanned spike.

This CDR3 spans 11 amino acids. The germline gives CDR1 KGHDR, CDR2 SFDVKD. The V end was cut by 5 bases, the J end by 4 bases, with 2 bases between. The receptor's source is an adult in good health. The chain employs TRBV24-1 and TRBJ1-3, with D uncertain. The specimen was peripheral blood, collected on day 0 of AZD1222 vaccination. CDR3 amino acids: CATSGGNTIYF. The CDR3 coding sequence is TGTGCCACCAGTGGAGGAAACACCATATATTTT.